This entry features one TCR beta chain sequence. The antigen remains unidentified. This CDR3 is 12 amino acids long. Per germline, CDR1 MDHEN and CDR2 SYDVKM. V was cut by 3 bases and J by 6 bases, with 9 bases left in between. This record comes from a study of Ad26.COV2.S vaccination and SARS-CoV-2 variants. Study background: Enrolled in COV1001, the donor was in the Ad26.COV2.S trial arm, which received the vaccine.

Study-wide results and caveats: Total responses of T cells may have been underestimated by the analyses of TCR breadth and depth.

Sample treatment: 19 received Ad26.COV2.S at low or high dose, single or two shots; several received placebo; per-sample allocation not given. The study sampled participants on day 63 after the first vaccine or placebo injection. This person who donated was an adult of 18-55 years in Boston. Data came from immunoSEQ multiplex PCR; TCRdb stores just in-frame clones and leaves some out. Altogether approximately 240,000 clones are present, approximately 88% being singletons, with the ten largest covering about 10%. The sequence came from a person aged 18-60 years who received the Ad26.COV2.S COVID-19 vaccine or a placebo. The input for sequencing was peripheral blood, taken in a trial of Ad26.COV2.S vaccine versus placebo. The rearrangement joins TRBV28 to TRBJ2-7, with D perhaps assigned TRBD1 or TRBD2 (6 bases each). The CDR3 loop is CASSFGGGEQYF. CDR3 DNA: TGTGCCAGCAGTTTCGGGGGCGGCGAGCAGTACTTC. Looking up the rest from reference TRBV28 and TRBJ2-7 gives the full variable domain: DVKVTQSSRYLVKRTGEKVFLECVQDMDHENMFWYRQDPGLGLRLIYFSYDVKMKEKGDIPEGYSVSREKKERFSLILESASTNQTSMYLCASSFGGGEQYFGPGTRLTVT.